Listed here are 27 T cell receptor beta chains from one sample, sequenced in a study of T cell changes during pregnancy in multiple sclerosis. Using immunoSEQ multiplex PCR, the repertoire was profiled, and TCRdb retains in-frame clones only, with some absent. The table shows about 50,000 clones, with approximately 95% occurring only once. The sequenced sample was CD4+ T cells from peripheral blood mononuclear cells, obtained in the third trimester of pregnancy. The receptor set was obtained from a female donor with multiple sclerosis, enrolled in a pregnancy study.

CDR3 protein: CASSKRESSGANVLTF. CDR3 sequence (DNA): TGCGCCAGCAGCAAACGGGAGAGCTCTGGGGCCAACGTCCTGACTTTC. The rearrangement joins TRBV5-1 to TRBJ2-6, with D perhaps matching TRBD2 (6 bases). The CDR3 is 16 residues long. CDR1 is SGHRS and CDR2 is YFSETQ in the germline V gene. Between the trimmed V and J ends, which lost 4 bases and 0 bases, there was a span of 11 bases.

This clone was observed a handful of times. The CDR3 loop reads CASKRGDRDVNSPLHF. The CDR3 nucleotides are TGTGCCAGCAAGCGTGGGGACAGGGATGTTAATTCACCCCTCCACTTT. This chain joins TRBV27 and TRBJ1-6; 9 nucleotides agree with TRBD1. J gave up 6 bases and V 7 bases, and 10 bases lay outside the gene matches. Germline V gene lookup returns CDR1 MNHEY and CDR2 SMNVEV (reference sequence). This CDR3 spans 16 amino acids.

The chain carries TRBV5-1 and TRBJ2-1; TRBD1 matches 9 bases. The CDR3 totals 15 residues. Looked up from germline, CDR1 is SGHRS and CDR2 is YFSETQ. The V segment lost 6 bases and the J segment 5 bases; nucleotides outside the gene matches: 9. The CDR3 region is CASNPGDRADNEQFF. In nucleotides, the CDR3 is TGCGCCAGCAACCCGGGGGACAGGGCTGACAATGAGCAGTTCTTC.

V and J are TRBV6-1 and TRBJ2-7; D is unresolved. Trimming took off 5 bases at V and 3 bases at J, with 5 bases between the two ends. The germline CDR1 and CDR2 sequences are MNHNS and SASEGT. The CDR3 extends over 11 amino acids. CDR3 sequence: CASSHSYEQYF. In DNA, the CDR3 is TGTGCCAGCAGTCACAGCTACGAGCAGTACTTC.

The gene calls are TRBV29-1 and TRBJ2-1; TRBD2 matches at 8 bases. Looked up from germline, CDR1 is SQVTM and CDR2 is ANQGSEA. The V segment lost 2 bases and the J segment 9 bases; nucleotides outside the gene matches: 12. This CDR3 has 15 amino acids. The CDR3 DNA sequence: TGCAGCGTTGAACGGCTCGCGGGAGGTGGTTTTGAGCAGTTCTTC. Amino acid sequence: CSVERLAGGGFEQFF.

This chain uses TRBV4-3 with TRBJ2-1; a possible D gene is TRBD1 (7 bases). The germline V and J ends were trimmed by 6 bases and 0 bases, with 9 bases remaining between them. Per germline, CDR1 LGHNA and CDR2 YSLEER. This CDR3 comprises 14 residues. The CDR3 region is CASSQGGSYNEQFF. CDR3 DNA sequence: TGCGCCAGCAGTCAGGGGGGCTCCTACAATGAGCAGTTCTTC.

This chain uses TRBV27 with TRBJ2-1; 7 bases are shared with TRBD2. The ends lost 3 bases at V and 0 bases at J; junction bases unmatched: 2. CDR3 size: 15 residues. The germline V gene encodes CDR1 MNHEY and CDR2 SMNVEV (reference sequence). CDR3 bases: TGTGCCAGCAGTTTGTTAGCGGGCTCCTACAATGAGCAGTTCTTC. As protein: CASSLLAGSYNEQFF.

The chain uses TRBV28 and TRBJ1-1; TRBD1 agrees at 11 bases. V lost 11 bases and J lost 0; bases outside the gene matches: 2. The germline gives CDR1 MDHEN, CDR2 SYDVKM. CDR3 length: 13 amino acids. The DNA for the CDR3 is TGTGCCGGACAGGGGGCGATGAACACTGAAGCTTTCTTT. This codes for CAGQGAMNTEAFF. The whole variable domain, filled in from reference TRBV28 and TRBJ1-1, reads DVKVTQSSRYLVKRTGEKVFLECVQDMDHENMFWYRQDPGLGLRLIYFSYDVKMKEKGDIPEGYSVSREKKERFSLILESASTNQTSMYLCAGQGAMNTEAFFGQGTRLTVV.

CDR3 protein: CASSVTSGDSTDTQYF. The CDR3 DNA follows: TGTGCCAGCAGCGTGACTAGCGGGGATAGCACAGATACGCAGTATTTT. The chain couples TRBV9 to TRBJ2-3; 11 positions agree with TRBD2. Germline values: CDR1 SGDLS, CDR2 YYNGEE. J lost 0 bases, V lost 2 bases, and 2 bases had no gene match. The CDR3 has 16 residues.

The chain joins TRBV11-3 to TRBJ2-5; the D is unclear. From germline, CDR1 is SGHNT and CDR2 YENEEA. The CDR3 length is 13 residues. V was pared by 0 bases and J by 3 bases, with 5 bases between. CDR3 loop: CASSLEAEETQYF. DNA of the CDR3: TGTGCCAGCAGCTTAGAGGCCGAAGAGACCCAGTACTTC.

The V gene is TRBV7-2, the J gene TRBJ2-1; TRBD1 agrees at 7 bases. From germline, CDR1 is SGHTA and CDR2 FQGNSA. The CDR3 length is 14 residues. V lost 2 bases and J lost 4; bases outside the gene matches: 2. In DNA, the CDR3 is TGTGCCAGCAGCTTACAGGGACAGTACAATGAGCAGTTCTTC. Translated: CASSLQGQYNEQFF.

This chain uses TRBV9 with TRBJ1-1, with no clear D. The germline V gene encodes CDR1 SGDLS and CDR2 YYNGEE. Between the trimmed V and J ends, which lost 4 bases and 0 bases, there was a span of 16 bases. The CDR3 loop spans 16 amino acids. The CDR3 is CASSSGAQRMNTEAFF. The CDR3 region has the DNA TGTGCCAGCAGCTCGGGAGCCCAGCGGATGAACACTGAAGCTTTCTTT.

J is TRBJ1-6 and V is TRBV18; 7 nucleotides align to TRBD1. Germline assignment: CDR1 KGHSH and CDR2 LQKENI. The junction had 5 bases not matched to a gene; V was cut back by 3 bases and J by 9 bases. CDR3 length: 14 residues. The CDR3 protein is CASSPQGGSSPLHF. The CDR3 nucleotides are TGTGCCAGCTCACCTCAGGGGGGTAGTTCACCCCTCCACTTT.

This rearrangement joins TRBV9 to TRBJ1-4; D remains ambiguous. V lost 3 bases to trimming and J lost 7 bases, with 10 bases between them. This CDR3 has 13 residues. Germline CDR1 reads SGDLS; CDR2 reads YYNGEE. Here the CDR3 DNA reads TGTGCCAGCAGCGCACCCGGTATTGAAAAACTGTTTTTT. Its translation: CASSAPGIEKLFF.

This chain links TRBV9 with TRBJ2-3; 10 positions match TRBD2. V lost 1 base to trimming and J lost 2 bases; unmatched junction nucleotides: 4. The CDR3 has 16 residues. Germline V gene lookup returns CDR1 SGDLS and CDR2 YYNGEE. In nucleotides, the CDR3 is TGTGCCAGCAGCGTAAGTAGCGGGGGGAACACAGATACGCAGTATTTT. This sequence encodes CASSVSSGGNTDTQYF.

V usage is TRBV7-9 and J usage is TRBJ1-1; the D gene is possibly TRBD1 (5 bases). This CDR3 is built from 16 residues. Germline V gene sequence: CDR1 SEHNR, CDR2 FQNEAQ (reference sequence). V gave up 5 bases and J gave up 3 bases, with 19 bases separating them. CDR3 coding DNA: TGTGCCAGCAGCCCAATTCACGGGGGAGGGCACACTGAAGCTTTCTTT. It translates to CASSPIHGGGHTEAFF.

This rearrangement joins TRBV29-1 to TRBJ2-7; TRBD2 agrees at 7 bases. Germline values: CDR1 SQVTM, CDR2 ANQGSEA. V lost 5 bases to trimming and J lost 2 bases; unmatched junction nucleotides: 15. This CDR3 region has 16 residues. The CDR3 region has the DNA TGCAGCGTTACTCCTAGGGGCGGGGGACCACCCTACGAGCAGTACTTC. It codes for CSVTPRGGGPPYEQYF.

The V call is TRBV4-1, the J call TRBJ2-1, with TRBD1 matching 7 bases. The CDR3 covers 17 residues. Per the germline V gene, CDR1 is MGHRA and CDR2 is YSYEKL. With V trimmed by 1 base and J by 0 bases, 6 bases remained unmatched. The CDR3 nucleotides are TGCGCCAGCAGCCAAGTCGGCAGGGGGTTCTCCTACAATGAGCAGTTCTTC. It yields the protein CASSQVGRGFSYNEQFF.

The chain's CDR3 is CASSIRLAGRYNEQFF. CDR3 in DNA: TGTGCCAGTAGTATAAGACTAGCGGGACGCTACAATGAGCAGTTCTTC. The genes are TRBV19 and TRBJ2-1, with TRBD2 matching over 11 bases. V dropped 2 bases and J dropped 3; count of bases not matched to a gene: 3. The germline CDR1 and CDR2 sequences are LNHDA and SQIVND (reference sequence). The CDR3 is 16 residues long. Full variable domain (rest looked up from reference TRBV19 and TRBJ2-1): DGGITQSPKYLFRKEGQNVTLSCEQNLNHDAMYWYRQDPGQGLRLIYYSQIVNDFQKGDIAEGYSVSREKKESFPLTVTSAQKNPTAFYLCASSIRLAGRYNEQFFGPGTRLTVL.

The V and J genes are TRBV4-2 and TRBJ1-3, with 9 nucleotides matching TRBD1. V gave up 4 bases and J gave up 1 base; unmatched junction bases: 5. The CDR3 consists of 16 residues. Germline V gene lookup returns CDR1 LGHNA and CDR2 YNFKEQ. CDR3 loop: CASSPGDRASGNTIYF. The CDR3 DNA is TGTGCCAGCAGCCCGGGGGACAGGGCGTCTGGAAACACCATATATTTT.

The V and J genes are TRBV7-9 and TRBJ1-2; D uncertain. CDR1 and CDR2 (germline): SEHNR, FQNEAQ (reference sequence). The length of the CDR3 is 14 residues. V lost 2 bases and J lost 4, with 11 bases in between. CDR3 sequence: CASSLNGSPYGYTF. The CDR3 nucleotides are TGTGCCAGCAGCTTAAACGGGAGTCCCTATGGCTACACCTTC.

The chain combines TRBV5-6 with TRBJ2-7, with 10 bases aligning to TRBD2. This CDR3 spans 15 amino acids. Germline lookup yields CDR1 SGHDT and CDR2 YYEEEE. Trimming at V came to 4 bases and at J to 1 base, leaving 5 bases not matched to a gene. CDR3: CASSPTGLASYEQYF. CDR3 DNA: TGTGCCAGCAGCCCAACGGGACTAGCGTCCTACGAGCAGTACTTC.

V is TRBV7-7 and J is TRBJ2-5, with 8 bases lining up with TRBD2. CDR3 length: 15 amino acids. J lost 2 bases, V lost 6 bases, and 8 bases had no gene match. CDR1 is SSHAT and CDR2 is FNYEAQ in the germline V gene (reference sequence). This chain's CDR3 is CASSRLSGVQETQYF. In DNA form, the CDR3 reads TGTGCCAGCAGTCGCCTTAGCGGGGTACAAGAGACCCAGTACTTC.

Only one count was recorded for this clone. The chain carries TRBV29-1 and TRBJ2-5, with a possible D match to TRBD1 (6 bases). There are 17 residues in the CDR3. CDR1 and CDR2 from the germline V gene are SQVTM and ANQGSEA. Trimming cost V 1 base and J 2 bases, with 20 bases left between them. The CDR3 spells CSVEGWRKNRAQETQYF. DNA of the CDR3: TGCAGCGTTGAAGGTTGGAGAAAGAACAGGGCTCAAGAGACCCAGTACTTC.

This chain joins TRBV5-1 and TRBJ2-7; no reliable D call. Germline V CDR1 and CDR2: SGHRS, YFSETQ. There are 13 residues in the CDR3. Between the trimmed V and J ends, which lost 0 bases and 3 bases, there was a span of 7 bases. The CDR3 nucleotides are TGCGCCAGCAGCTTGGGCGGTTACTACGAGCAGTACTTC. Protein: CASSLGGYYEQYF.

V and J are TRBV11-2 and TRBJ2-2; TRBD1 matches at 8 bases. The germline CDR1 and CDR2 sequences are SGHAT and FQNNGV. Germline trimming cut 5 bases from V and 7 bases from J; bases unmatched to any gene: 9. The CDR3 contains 15 residues. CDR3 in DNA: TGTGCCAGCAGCCTTCTGACAGGGGATCTCGGGGAGCTGTTTTTT. This codes for CASSLLTGDLGELFF.

V gene TRBV18 combines with J gene TRBJ2-4; tentative D call: TRBD1 (6 bases). Germline CDR1 and CDR2: KGHSH and LQKENI. The CDR3 covers 15 residues. V was cut by 4 bases and J by 0 bases, with 10 bases left in between. CDR3 nucleotide sequence: TGTGCCAGCTCACTCCAGGGGACAGCCAAAAACATTCAGTACTTC. Residues: CASSLQGTAKNIQYF.